This T cell receptor beta chain was identified during a study of OX40 agonist ivuxolimab in advanced cancers. Background on the study: Partial responses were achieved by three patients, one with hepatocellular carcinoma and two with cutaneous melanoma. Whole-study findings and limits: Some nonresponders also had low normalized T-cell clonal expansion. No antigen was identified for the clonally expanded peripheral T cells.

In regard to this clone: Its antigen is unknown. One end of the junction does not line up with germline, which may come from a read error.

Autoimmune disease history or systemic immunosuppression excluded patients. The CDR3 contains 14 residues. The germline gives CDR1 SGHAT, CDR2 FQNNGV. Clones were read by immunoSEQ multiplex PCR, and TCRdb kept only the in-frame ones, dropping some. Altogether around 45,000 clones are present, around 83% being singletons, with the ten largest covering around 2.7%. This TCR came from an adult with an advanced solid tumor such as melanoma, head and neck, liver or kidney cancer. The chain combines TRBV11-2 with TRBJ2-2; weak D call: TRBD2 (6 bases). The sample here was CD4+ or CD8+ T cells sorted from blood, taken in a trial of the OX40 agonist ivuxolimab. CDR3 bases: TGTGCCAGCAGCTTAGAGCGGACCGGCGGGGAGCTGGTTTTT. Its translation is CASSLERTGGELVF.